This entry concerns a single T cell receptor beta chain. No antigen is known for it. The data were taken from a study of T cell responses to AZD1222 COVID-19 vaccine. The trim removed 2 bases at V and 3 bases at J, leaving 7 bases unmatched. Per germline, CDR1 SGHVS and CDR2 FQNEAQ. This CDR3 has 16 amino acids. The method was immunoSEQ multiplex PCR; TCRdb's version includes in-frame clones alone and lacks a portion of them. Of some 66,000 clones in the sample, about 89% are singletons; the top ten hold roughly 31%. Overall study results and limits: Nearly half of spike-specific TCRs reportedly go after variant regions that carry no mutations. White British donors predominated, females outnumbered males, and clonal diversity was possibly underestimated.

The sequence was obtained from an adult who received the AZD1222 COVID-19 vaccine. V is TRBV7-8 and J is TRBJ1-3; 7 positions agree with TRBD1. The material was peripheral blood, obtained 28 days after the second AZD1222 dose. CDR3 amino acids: CASSLWGTEVGNTIYF. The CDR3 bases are TGTGCCAGCAGCTTATGGGGGACAGAGGTTGGAAACACCATATATTTT.